The 4 T cell receptor beta chains below were found in one sample sequenced in a study of tumor-infiltrating lymphocytes in oesophageal squamous cell carcinoma. TCRdb redid the calling of the PCR reads with MiXCR, one entry per CDR3 protein. The sample consists of around 18,000 distinct CDR3 sequences, 35% to 50% of them appearing once. What was sequenced was esophageal tumor tissue. All receptors derive from a male donor with esophageal squamous cell carcinoma.

Sample share makes this clonotype medium-sized. J is TRBJ2-1 and V is TRBV7-2; 10 bases are shared with TRBD2. V shed 1 base, J shed 4 bases, and the junction held 4 bases outside the gene matches. Germline V CDR1 and CDR2: SGHTA, FQGNSA. This CDR3 region has 16 residues. The CDR3 sequence is CASSLVAGGFYNEQFF. The DNA for the CDR3 is TGTGCCAGCAGCTTAGTAGCGGGAGGCTTTTACAATGAGCAGTTCTTC. Complete variable domain (other parts from reference TRBV7-2 and TRBJ2-1): GAGVSQSPSNKVTEKGKDVELRCDPISGHTALYWYRQSLGQGLEFLIYFQGNSAPDKSGLPSDRFSAERTGGSVSTLTIQRTQQEDSAVYLCASSLVAGGFYNEQFFGPGTRLTVL.

The V gene is TRBV7-9, the J gene TRBJ2-5, with 9 bases that match TRBD1. V shed 3 bases and J 11 bases; nucleotides not matched to a gene: 10. The CDR3 runs to 14 residues. The germline V gene encodes CDR1 SEHNR and CDR2 FQNEAQ (reference sequence). The CDR3 nucleotides are TGTGCCAGCAGCTTGGGGACAGGGATCCATGAGCAGTACTTC. Translated: CASSLGTGIHEQYF.

This clonotype has a count of ten or more. This may arise from a read error, as a much more abundant clone is one base away. The rearrangement joins TRBV7-8 to TRBJ2-7; D is ambiguous. The V end lost 1 base, the J end lost 7 bases, and 17 bases lay between the germline ends. Germline V gene sequence: CDR1 SGHVS, CDR2 FQNEAQ. The CDR3 is 15 amino acids. The CDR3 spells CASSLVGQVNNEQYF. Here the CDR3 DNA reads TGTGCCAGCAGCTTAGTCGGGCAGGTCAACAATGAGCAGTACTTC.

Points on this clonotype: A much larger clone differs from this one at a single base, so this may be a read error. For the CDR3, the DNA is TGTGCCAGCAGCTTGACTGGTACCAATGAGCAGTACTTC. It translates to CASSLTGTNEQYF. The chain couples TRBV13 to TRBJ2-7, with unresolved D. The CDR3 is 13 amino acids. CDR1 is PRHDT, CDR2 FYEKMQ, per germline (reference sequence). V lost 3 bases and J lost 7, with 13 bases in between.